A selection of T cell receptor beta chains follows, all from one sample in a study of Graves' ophthalmopathy and Graves' hyperthyroidism. TCRdb re-derived calls from the multiplex PCR reads in MiXCR, one entry per CDR3 protein. The sample lists 350,000 to 450,000 distinct CDR3 sequences, around 18% seen once, with about 1.6% in the top ten. Sequencing was performed on peripheral blood. Receptor source: a woman aged 18-29 years with Graves' ophthalmopathy. Each CDR3 is given without its conserved first and last residue.

j_call v_call cdr3_aa
TRBJ2-7 TRBV10-2 ASSEWETGEGDEQY
TRBJ2-7 TRBV10-1 ASSESLERQKQY
TRBJ1-2 TRBV2 ASSAVGLINYGYT
TRBJ1-1 TRBV20-1 SAPRSQNTEAF
TRBJ2-7 TRBV30 AWNRDRGYEQY
TRBJ2-7 TRBV4-2 ASSFRDKGYEQY
TRBJ2-2 TRBV20-1 SARQGGGGSAGGLF
TRBJ2-7 TRBV5-1 ASSLGRMNEQY
TRBJ1-1 TRBV6-2/TRBV6-3 ASSYVSDTEAF
TRBJ2-6 TRBV28 ASNRPSGANVLT
TRBJ2-3 TRBV7-2 ASSLASRRYGTDTQY
TRBJ2-7 TRBV10-3 AISEPQGAYEQY
TRBJ2-6 TRBV7-2 AVRRASGANVLT
TRBJ1-3 TRBV10-3 AISESTIGQGPRVGTIY
TRBJ2-5 TRBV12-5 ASGLGPSGETQY
TRBJ1-2 TRBV30 AWSVGGTGGSYGYT
TRBJ2-2 TRBV11-2 ASSRPWAGRRKTGELF
TRBJ2-4 TRBV24-1 ATSDPGHENIQY
TRBJ1-1 TRBV6-1 ASSSGTLGEAF
TRBJ1-1 TRBV6-2/TRBV6-3 ASSYPGQLSTEAF
TRBJ2-7 TRBV10-1 ASSESRQGGFHEQY
TRBJ1-6 TRBV28 ASDTGLNSPLH
TRBJ1-5 TRBV25-1 ASSESSRNQPQH
TRBJ2-4 TRBV19 ASSIQGAKNIQY
TRBJ1-2 TRBV6-5 ASRSVGSYGYT
TRBJ2-7 TRBV7-2 ASSLAGRVSSYEQY
TRBJ1-5 TRBV7-2 ASSLNPDRPQH
TRBJ2-7 TRBV20-1 SVTSKDRVYEQY
TRBJ2-7 TRBV5-6 ASSFLGAYEQY
TRBJ1-2 TRBV6-2/TRBV6-3 ASTPGDDYGYT
TRBJ2-3 TRBV12-3/TRBV12-4 ASRSTGNPPDTQY
TRBJ2-7 TRBV5-1 ASSWSPSVTGPLEQY
TRBJ1-1 TRBV7-2 ASSLGPGLIGLNTEAF
TRBJ2-2 TRBV5-1 ASKGTLSTGELF
TRBJ1-1 TRBV11-1 ASSENAGPPNAEAF
TRBJ2-7 TRBV5-1 ASSFGVLSYEQY
TRBJ1-5 TRBV6-1 ASDYSNQPQH
TRBJ1-2 TRBV6-2/TRBV6-3 ASSSVEPTGITNYGYT
TRBJ2-5 TRBV6-1 ASSVDGGQETQY
TRBJ2-7 TRBV5-1 ASSRYAANEQY
TRBJ1-1 TRBV6-1 ASRDPGALENF
TRBJ1-5 TRBV18 ASSPSGGGNQPQH
TRBJ2-2 TRBV6-1 AITRAGDTGELF
TRBJ2-6 TRBV6-5 ASSFLGLGANVLT
TRBJ1-6 TRBV6-5 ASVGGQGARTENSPLH
TRBJ2-6 TRBV30 AWSAPYSGANVLT
TRBJ2-7 TRBV20-1 SWGASYEQY
TRBJ1-3 TRBV28 ASSPTEGSVSGNTIY
TRBJ1-1 TRBV30 AWSSIDRDTEAF
TRBJ2-5 TRBV12-3/TRBV12-4 ASSPILASQETQY
TRBJ1-1 TRBV27 ASSPVLQGAEAF
TRBJ1-1 TRBV4-1 ASSQAIPAPPPMNTEAF
TRBJ1-6 TRBV6-2/TRBV6-3 ASSPFPPGLPSRAPLH
TRBJ2-2 TRBV11-2 ASSFPRGRNTGELF